Each of the 13 T cell receptor beta chains below was sequenced from the same sample in a study of T cell responses to AZD1222 COVID-19 vaccine. Data came from immunoSEQ multiplex PCR; TCRdb stores just in-frame clones and leaves some out. The repertoire includes under 200,000 clones, more than 85% of them detected once, and 4% to 5.5% sits in the top ten. The starting material was peripheral blood, obtained on day 0 of AZD1222 vaccination. These receptors came from an adult in good health.

The chain carries TRBV7-8 and TRBJ1-1; 12 bases fit TRBD1. The V gene's germline CDR1 is SGHVS and CDR2 FQNEAQ. This CDR3 spans 17 amino acids. The V and J ends lost 2 bases and 5 bases, in that order; junction bases with no gene match: 9. The CDR3 here is CASSLIGTGGFLTEAFF. CDR3 DNA sequence: TGTGCCAGCAGCTTAATTGGGACAGGGGGCTTTTTGACTGAAGCTTTCTTT.

This chain connects TRBV12-5 to TRBJ1-1; no definite D call. CDR1 and CDR2 (germline): LGHNT, FRNRAP. This CDR3 comprises 13 residues. Trimming removed 1 base at V and 4 bases at J, with 7 bases between. The chain's CDR3 is CASGLETSTEAFF. The CDR3 DNA follows: TGTGCTAGTGGTTTGGAGACAAGCACTGAAGCTTTCTTT.

This chain connects TRBV5-6 to TRBJ1-3, with D unclear. This CDR3 has 18 amino acids. The V gene lost 4 bases and the J gene lost 0 bases, with 20 bases spanning the gap. Looked up from germline, CDR1 is SGHDT and CDR2 is YYEEEE. The CDR3 protein is CASSRLESTLGSGNTIYF. CDR3 DNA sequence: TGTGCCAGCAGCCGTCTTGAGTCCACTCTGGGCTCTGGAAACACCATATATTTT.

With regard to this clone: A read error may account for a junction end that differs from germline. V gene TRBV24-1 combines with J gene TRBJ2-7; 7 positions match TRBD1. CDR1 and CDR2 (germline): KGHDR, SFDVKD. This CDR3 contains 15 residues. The CDR3 sequence is CATSDSGTDLREQYF. The CDR3 DNA sequence: TGTGCCACCAGCGATTCCGGGACAGATTTACGCGAGCAGTACTTC.

This clone was observed a single time. CDR3 coding DNA: TGTGCCAGCAGCGAGTTGGGCCTCTCTGGAAACACCATATATTTT. This sequence encodes CASSELGLSGNTIYF. The V and J genes are TRBV2 and TRBJ1-3, with no clear D. Trimming removed 6 bases at V and 0 bases at J, with 12 bases between. This CDR3 has 15 residues. Per the germline V gene, CDR1 is SNHLY and CDR2 is FYNNEI.

The genes are TRBV6-6 and TRBJ2-1, with D possibly TRBD2 on 6 matching bases. V gave up 5 bases and J gave up 4 bases, with 9 bases separating them. There are 13 residues in the CDR3. The V gene's germline CDR1 is MNHNY and CDR2 SVGAGI (reference sequence). CDR3 loop: CASSRTTYNEQFF. The CDR3 DNA reads as TGTGCCAGCAGTAGGACTACTTACAATGAGCAGTTCTTC.

The chain recombines TRBV7-8 with TRBJ2-1, with TRBD2 identical over 11 bases. V gave up 7 bases and J gave up 4 bases; unmatched junction bases: 6. Germline assignment: CDR1 SGHVS and CDR2 FQNEAQ. This CDR3 has 15 residues. This CDR3 reads CASTRTSGPYNEQFF. The CDR3 DNA sequence: TGTGCCAGCACCCGGACTAGCGGGCCGTACAATGAGCAGTTCTTC.

The rearrangement links TRBV5-1 to TRBJ2-7, with 12 nucleotides matching TRBD1. Germline assignment: CDR1 SGHRS and CDR2 YFSETQ. V lost 4 bases, J lost 2 bases, and 4 bases stayed unmatched. CDR3 length: 15 residues. This CDR3 reads CASSQGTGGAYEQYF. CDR3 nucleotides: TGCGCCAGCAGCCAAGGGACAGGGGGCGCCTACGAGCAGTACTTC.

The rearrangement links TRBV27 to TRBJ2-6; D gene unclear. Trimming took off 6 bases at V and 3 bases at J, with 9 bases between the two ends. CDR3 size: 14 residues. Germline V gene lookup returns CDR1 MNHEY and CDR2 SMNVEV (reference sequence). DNA for the CDR3: TGTGCCAGCAGCCAGTGGGGTGGGGCCAACGTCCTGACTTTC. This gives the protein CASSQWGGANVLTF.

The chain has TRBV9 and TRBJ2-7, with D perhaps being TRBD1 or TRBD2 (5 bases each). Germline CDR1 is SGDLS and CDR2 is YYNGEE. The CDR3 covers 14 residues. The V end lost 3 bases, the J end lost 0 bases, and 10 bases lay between the germline ends. CDR3 sequence reads: CASSAGTYSYEQYF. The CDR3 DNA reads as TGTGCCAGCAGCGCCGGGACGTACTCCTACGAGCAGTACTTC.

This rearrangement joins TRBV27 to TRBJ2-7; TRBD2 matches 8 bases. The CDR3 length is 14 residues. The ends lost 6 bases at V and 2 bases at J; junction bases unmatched: 6. From germline, CDR1 is MNHEY and CDR2 SMNVEV (reference sequence). The CDR3 reads CASRTSGGAYEQYF. The CDR3 DNA follows: TGTGCCAGCAGAACTAGCGGAGGGGCCTACGAGCAGTACTTC.

The V gene is TRBV9, the J gene TRBJ1-2; a weak D match, TRBD1 (5 bases). Germline CDR1 SGDLS, CDR2 YYNGEE. This CDR3 is built from 17 residues. V gave up 0 bases and J gave up 1 base, with 16 bases separating them. The CDR3 sequence is CASSVARRGGLNYGYTF. The CDR3 DNA is TGTGCCAGCAGCGTAGCTCGAAGGGGAGGCCTTAACTATGGCTACACCTTC.

The rearrangement links TRBV5-1 to TRBJ2-3; the D gene is possibly TRBD2 (5 bases). This CDR3 contains 17 residues. The V end lost 0 bases, the J end lost 1 base, and 15 bases lay between the germline ends. Germline V gene sequence: CDR1 SGHRS, CDR2 YFSETQ. The CDR3 sequence is CASSLVYGLRGTDTQYF. Here the CDR3 DNA reads TGCGCCAGCAGCTTGGTCTATGGTTTGCGGGGCACAGATACGCAGTATTTT.